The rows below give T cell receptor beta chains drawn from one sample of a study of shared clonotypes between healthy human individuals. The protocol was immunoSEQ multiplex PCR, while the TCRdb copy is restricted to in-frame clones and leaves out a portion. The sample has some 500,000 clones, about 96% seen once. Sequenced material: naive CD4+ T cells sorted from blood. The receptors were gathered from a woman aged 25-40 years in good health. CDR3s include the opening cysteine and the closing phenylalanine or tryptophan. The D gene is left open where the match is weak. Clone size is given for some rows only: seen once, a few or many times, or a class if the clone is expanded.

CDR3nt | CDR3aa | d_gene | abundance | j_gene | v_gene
TGTGCCAGCAAATTTCCTTTTGGGTCGGGCTACACCTTC | CASKFPFGSGYTF | . | . | TRBJ1-2 | TRBV28
TGTGCCAGCAGTGAAGTGGTCGCTAACTATGGCTACACCTTC | CASSEVVANYGYTF | . | . | TRBJ1-2 | TRBV2
TGCGCCAGCAGCTTGGATACGGACCAAGAGACCCAGTACTTC | CASSLDTDQETQYF | . | . | TRBJ2-5 | TRBV5-1
TGTGCCACCAGCCGACGAAACAGGGGGACCCATAATCAGCCCCAGCATTTT | CATSRRNRGTHNQPQHF | TRBD1 | . | TRBJ1-5 | TRBV15
TGCGCCAGCAGCCCGGGACAGGGGGCCGGGGAGCAGTACTTC | CASSPGQGAGEQYF | TRBD1 | . | TRBJ2-7 | TRBV5-1
TGCGCCAGCAGCGCAGGGACAGGCGATATGGCTAGGACCTTC | CASSAGTGDMARTF | TRBD1 | . | TRBJ1-2 | TRBV5-1
TGTGCCAGCTCACCATTTTCTGCAACTAATGAAAAACTGTTTTTT | CASSPFSATNEKLFF | . | . | TRBJ1-4 | TRBV18
TGTGCCAGCAGCTGGGAGGGGTTGGCTAATGAAAAACTGTTTTTT | CASSWEGLANEKLFF | . | . | TRBJ1-4 | TRBV11-2
TGTGCCAGCAGTGCAACAGGGGTTCGCAATCAGCCCCAGCATTTT | CASSATGVRNQPQHF | TRBD1 | . | TRBJ1-5 | TRBV28
TGCGCCAGCAGCCGCCGGGACAGGGAACAGCTCTATGGCTACACCTTC | CASSRRDREQLYGYTF | TRBD1 | . | TRBJ1-2 | TRBV4-1
TGTGCCAGCAGCCGAAGACAGGGATCGCAAGCTGAGACCCAGTACTTC | CASSRRQGSQAETQYF | TRBD1 | . | TRBJ2-5 | TRBV4-2
TGTGCCAGCAGTTTATGGGGGGAGTTGGGCTACGAGCAGTACTTC | CASSLWGELGYEQYF | . | . | TRBJ2-7 | TRBV28
TGTGCCAGCAGTGGGACCCAGGATACGCAGTATTTT | CASSGTQDTQYF | . | . | TRBJ2-3 | TRBV6-6
TGTGCCAGCCCCCAGGGCAGGACCTACGAGCAGTACTTC | CASPQGRTYEQYF | . | . | TRBJ2-7 | TRBV28
TGTGCCAGCAGTGACGTGAGCTCCTACAATGAGCAGTTCTTC | CASSDVSSYNEQFF | . | . | TRBJ2-1 | TRBV25-1
TGTGCCAGCAGCCTAGCCGGGACAGGGAGCAATCAGCCCCAGCATTTT | CASSLAGTGSNQPQHF | TRBD1 | . | TRBJ1-5 | TRBV7-9
TGTGCCAGCAGCTCACCTCAGGGGGCCGGCACTGAAGCTTTCTTT | CASSSPQGAGTEAFF | TRBD1 | . | TRBJ1-1 | TRBV27
TGTGCCAGCTCACCAGGAGCGGGCCACGAGCAGTACTTC | CASSPGAGHEQYF | . | . | TRBJ2-7 | TRBV18
TGTGCCAGCAGCGCGTATGGGACCCCCGGGCGAGACGAGCAGTACTTC | CASSAYGTPGRDEQYF | . | . | TRBJ2-7 | TRBV5-5
TGCAGCGTCGCAACTAGCGGGAGGGCCATTTACGAGCAGTACTTC | CSVATSGRAIYEQYF | TRBD2 | once | TRBJ2-7 | TRBV29-1
TGTGCCAGCAGCTCCGGGACTAGTCTCGCAGATACGCAGTATTTT | CASSSGTSLADTQYF | TRBD2 | . | TRBJ2-3 | TRBV5-4
TGTGCCAGCAACTCCCCTGGTAGCGGGAGGGCCTTTGAGCAGTTCTTC | CASNSPGSGRAFEQFF | TRBD2 | . | TRBJ2-1 | TRBV11-2
TGTGCCAGTAGTACTCAAGCCGCTAGCGGGAGCACCGGGGAGCTGTTTTTT | CASSTQAASGSTGELFF | TRBD2 | . | TRBJ2-2 | TRBV19